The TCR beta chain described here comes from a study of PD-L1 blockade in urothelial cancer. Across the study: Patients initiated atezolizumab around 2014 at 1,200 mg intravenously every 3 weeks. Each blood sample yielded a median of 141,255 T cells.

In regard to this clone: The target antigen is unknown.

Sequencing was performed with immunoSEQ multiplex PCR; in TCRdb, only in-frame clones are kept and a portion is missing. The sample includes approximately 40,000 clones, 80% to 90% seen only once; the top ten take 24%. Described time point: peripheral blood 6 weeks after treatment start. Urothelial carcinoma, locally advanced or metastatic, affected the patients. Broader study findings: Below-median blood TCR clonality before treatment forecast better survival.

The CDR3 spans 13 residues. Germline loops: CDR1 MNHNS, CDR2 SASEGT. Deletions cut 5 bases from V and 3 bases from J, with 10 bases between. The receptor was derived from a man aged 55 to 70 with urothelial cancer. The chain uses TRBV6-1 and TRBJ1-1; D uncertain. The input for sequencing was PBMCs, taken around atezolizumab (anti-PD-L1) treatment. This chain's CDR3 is CASSRRTYTEAFF. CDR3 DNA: TGTGCCAGCAGTCGCCGGACTTACACTGAAGCTTTCTTT.